The T cell receptor beta chain described here comes from a study of cytomegalovirus exposure and HLA in healthy donors. Across the whole study: The approximately 120 million unique TCR beta sequences, from around 200 million T cells, were found by an earlier analysis.

Trimming removed 5 bases from V and 6 bases from J; junction bases left unmatched: 9. Germline V gives CDR1 SGHTA, CDR2 FQGTGA. The CDR3 runs to 14 residues. Points on this clone: The antigen remains undetermined.

60 Vbeta and 13 Jbeta primers were used in PCR. TCRdb's table, derived via immunoSEQ multiplex PCR, lists solely in-frame clones and lacks some. Of about 120,000 clones in the sample, roughly 83% were seen once. Study conclusions and caveats: Analysis performed later showed TCR beta chains linked to HLA being more clonally expanded than equally common others. Researchers reported in a later analysis that common viral pathogens appeared linked to several top clusters.

Sequences were obtained from PBMCs. The receptor's source is a man aged 18 to 29 in good health and CMV-seronegative. The chain carries TRBV7-3 and TRBJ2-7, with 8 bases matching TRBD2. CDR3 region: CASSPAGDGREQYF. For the CDR3, the DNA is TGTGCCAGCAGCCCAGCGGGAGACGGGCGCGAGCAGTACTTC. The entire variable domain, with the rest obtained from reference TRBV7-3 and TRBJ2-7, is as follows: GAGVSQTPSNKVTEKGKYVELRCDPISGHTALYWYRQSLGQGPEFLIYFQGTGAADDSGLPNDRFFAVRPEGSVSTLKIQRTERGDSAVYLCASSPAGDGREQYFGPGTRLTVT.